The rows below give T cell receptor beta chains drawn from one sample of a study of shared clonotypes between healthy human individuals. The protocol was immunoSEQ multiplex PCR, while the TCRdb copy is restricted to in-frame clones and leaves out a portion. The sample includes about 2 million clones, roughly 95% seen only once; the top ten take 1% to 1.5%. The sample taken for sequencing was naive CD8+ T cells sorted from blood. The receptor set was obtained from a man younger than 30 in good health. The CDR3 runs from the conserved cysteine through the conserved F or W.

V	J	CDR3
TRBV19	TRBJ2-1	CASSILIIARGGQVEQFF
TRBV7-2	TRBJ2-7	CASSLFGTGYEQYF
TRBV5-1	TRBJ2-1	CASSLDGYNEQFF
TRBV27	TRBJ1-2	CASSATTGLLGGYTF
TRBV14	TRBJ2-7	CASSQGIRPLEQYF
TRBV13	TRBJ2-5	CASSLGSGETQYF
TRBV18	TRBJ1-2	CASSAVLTGPKNYGYTF
TRBV7-9	TRBJ2-7	CASSLAQLTGKPYEQYF
TRBV28	TRBJ1-1	CASSIDRVPTEAFF
TRBV5-1	TRBJ2-1	CASSLIGRSGRAPIEQFF
TRBV20-1	TRBJ2-7	CSVRAHEQYF
TRBV6-5	TRBJ2-1	CASSSAFYNEQFF
TRBV6-5	TRBJ2-3	CASRPLSGRDTQYF
TRBV28	TRBJ2-7	CASSFPAEGIREQYF
TRBV2	TRBJ2-7	CASTPSDGLYEQYF
TRBV6-4	TRBJ1-2	CASSATGTYGYTF
TRBV27	TRBJ2-7	CASSWTSGRTYEQYF
TRBV4-1	TRBJ2-7	CASSQVEGETYEQYF
TRBV21-1	TRBJ2-7	CASNPSEQYF
TRBV19	TRBJ2-7	CASSPRQGLTYEQYF
TRBV9	TRBJ2-7	CASSVSAGVGYEQYF
TRBV30	TRBJ2-7	CAWSFRGNGGGSYEQYF
TRBV4-1	TRBJ1-3	CASSQNIHSGNTIYF
TRBV19	TRBJ2-3	CASSIGVAGVIDTQYF